This entry lists 8 T cell receptor beta chains sequenced from one sample in a study of a mutant IDH1 vaccine in newly diagnosed glioma. Profiling relied on immunoSEQ multiplex PCR, and the TCRdb table lists in-frame clones only, not all of them. The sample holds around 50,000 clones, 84% seen once. Time point defined: week 47, end of study. Alongside topical imiquimod, each dose of vaccine comprised 300 ug of mutant IDH1 20-mer peptide. These receptors have no known antigen. Here the sequenced sample was PBMCs, taken from a glioma patient whose treatment included an IDH1 peptide vaccine. All receptors derive from a woman aged 25 to 39 with glioma. Some clones in this sample may be carry-over from other donors' samples.

This clone has more than one count but fewer than ten. The rearrangement links TRBV28 to TRBJ1-4; D is ambiguous. This CDR3 is built from 14 residues. V lost 6 bases and J 0 bases, leaving 8 bases between the germline ends. Germline V CDR1 and CDR2: MDHEN, SYDVKM. The CDR3 reads CASSLHATNEKLFF. The CDR3 coding sequence is TGTGCCAGCAGCCTTCATGCAACTAATGAAAAACTGTTTTTT.

This sequence joins TRBV28 and TRBJ1-2; possibly TRBD1 for D (6 bases). Per the germline V gene, CDR1 is MDHEN and CDR2 is SYDVKM. This CDR3 comprises 13 residues. Trimming removed 3 bases from V and 5 bases from J, with 10 bases in between. Here the CDR3 reads CASSFGQGYGYTF. The CDR3 nucleotides are TGTGCCAGCAGTTTCGGGCAGGGGTATGGCTACACCTTC.

The V call is TRBV19, the J call TRBJ1-2; D remains unclear. V lost 2 bases and J lost 4, with 11 bases in between. This CDR3 is built from 14 residues. The germline gives CDR1 LNHDA, CDR2 SQIVND (reference sequence). The CDR3 is CASSIKVWGYGYTF. DNA for the CDR3: TGTGCCAGTAGTATAAAAGTCTGGGGCTATGGCTACACCTTC.

The J gene is TRBJ1-1, the V gene TRBV7-9, with D unresolved. Deletions cut 11 bases from V and 1 base from J, with 8 bases between. The germline V gene has CDR1 SEHNR and CDR2 FQNEAQ (reference sequence). This CDR3 has 11 residues. Written as DNA, the CDR3 is TGTGCCTACCGGCGGAACACTGAAGCTTTCTTT. It is translated as CAYRRNTEAFF.

This clone appeared a few times. The chain couples TRBV5-6 to TRBJ1-1; no clear D. Germline V CDR1 and CDR2: SGHDT, YYEEEE. The CDR3 extends over 13 amino acids. Trimming pared 3 bases from V and 7 bases from J, leaving 13 bases between. CDR3 sequence reads: CASSYQRRHEAFF. CDR3 DNA: TGTGCCAGCAGCTACCAGAGAAGGCATGAAGCTTTCTTT.

The chain carries TRBV7-8 and TRBJ1-1, with a possible D match to TRBD1 (6 bases). The CDR3 length is 15 residues. Trimming pared 1 base from V and 4 bases from J, leaving 13 bases between. Germline V gives CDR1 SGHVS, CDR2 FQNEAQ. CDR3: CASSLDVRGITEAFF. Here the CDR3 DNA reads TGTGCCAGCAGCTTAGACGTCAGGGGTATCACTGAAGCTTTCTTT. Combining the CDR3 with reference TRBV7-8 and TRBJ1-1 gives the whole variable domain GAGVSQSPRYKVAKRGQDVALRCDPISGHVSLFWYQQALGQGPEFLTYFQNEAQLDKSGLPSDRFFAERPEGSVSTLKIQRTQQEDSAVYLCASSLDVRGITEAFFGQGTRLTVV.

The chain recombines TRBV6-1 with TRBJ1-5; no reliable D call. The CDR3 totals 12 residues. Trimming took 7 bases from V and 6 from J, leaving 10 bases between them. CDR1 is MNHNS and CDR2 is SASEGT in the germline V gene. The CDR3 spells CASTQGRQPQHF. The DNA for the CDR3 is TGTGCCAGCACCCAAGGCCGTCAGCCCCAGCATTTT.

This chain connects TRBV27 to TRBJ2-7; D remains unclear. The germline V gene encodes CDR1 MNHEY and CDR2 SMNVEV (reference sequence). V lost 2 bases to trimming and J lost 0 bases, with 11 bases between them. This CDR3 has 15 amino acids. The CDR3 loop reads CASSLEWGDSYEQYF. CDR3 in DNA: TGTGCCAGCAGTTTAGAGTGGGGTGACTCCTACGAGCAGTACTTC.